This paragraph covers one T cell receptor beta chain sequence. This sample is part of a study of T cell changes during pregnancy in multiple sclerosis. Libraries were prepared by immunoSEQ multiplex PCR; TCRdb keeps only in-frame clonotypes and omits some of them. The table includes around 80,000 clones, about 92% detected once. The CDR3 is made up of 15 amino acids. From germline, CDR1 is SGHAT and CDR2 FQNNGV. V was cut by 5 bases and J by 7 bases, with 17 bases left in between. The sequencing here drew on peripheral blood, taken before pregnancy. The sequence derives from a female donor with multiple sclerosis, enrolled in a pregnancy study. V gene TRBV11-2 combines with J gene TRBJ1-4; D is perhaps TRBD1 (5 bases). The DNA for the CDR3 is TGTGCCAGCAGCGCGGGACCGCTCAGAGGTGAAAAACTGTTTTTT. As protein: CASSAGPLRGEKLFF.